This T cell receptor (beta chain) came from a study of blood T cells in healthy people across ages. The study, taken as a whole, reports: There was a strong correlation between TCR beta diversity and naive T cell percentage.

Primed by a sample-barcoded 5' primer and a J-beta primer mix, a second PCR proceeded for 7 to 11 cycles. TCRdb reprocessed the 5' RACE reads via MiXCR and lists one record per CDR3 protein. The repertoire holds 650,000 to 700,000 distinct CDR3 sequences, with approximately 29% as singletons. Worth noting for this clonotype: Its antigen remains unknown.

CDR1 is GTSNPN and CDR2 is SVGIG in the germline V gene (reference sequence). The CDR3 length is 15 residues. Trimming removed 2 bases from V and 4 bases from J; junction bases left unmatched: 3. The clonotype comes from an elderly woman in good health. The sequencing sample was made of blood. The V call is TRBV30, the J call TRBJ1-6, with 9 bases matching TRBD1. The CDR3 nucleotides read TGTGCCTGGAGTCCGACAGGGGGGTATAATTCACCCCTCCACTTT. It translates to CAWSPTGGYNSPLHF.